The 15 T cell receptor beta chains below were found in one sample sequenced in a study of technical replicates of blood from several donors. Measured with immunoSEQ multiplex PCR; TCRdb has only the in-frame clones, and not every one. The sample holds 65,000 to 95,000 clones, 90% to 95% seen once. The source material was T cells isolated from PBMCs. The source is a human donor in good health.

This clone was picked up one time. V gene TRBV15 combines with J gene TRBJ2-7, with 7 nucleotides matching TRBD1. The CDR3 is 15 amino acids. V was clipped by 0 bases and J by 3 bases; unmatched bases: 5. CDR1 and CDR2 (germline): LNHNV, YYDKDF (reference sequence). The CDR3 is CATSREVAGGYEQYF. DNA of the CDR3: TGTGCCACCAGCAGAGAAGTGGCAGGGGGCTACGAGCAGTACTTC.

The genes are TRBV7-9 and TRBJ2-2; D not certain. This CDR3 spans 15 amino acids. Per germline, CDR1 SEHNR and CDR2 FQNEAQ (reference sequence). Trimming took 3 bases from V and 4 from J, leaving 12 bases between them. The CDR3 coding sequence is TGTGCCAGCAGCTTTCCCAGGTTGGGCACCGGGGAGCTGTTTTTT. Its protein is CASSFPRLGTGELFF.

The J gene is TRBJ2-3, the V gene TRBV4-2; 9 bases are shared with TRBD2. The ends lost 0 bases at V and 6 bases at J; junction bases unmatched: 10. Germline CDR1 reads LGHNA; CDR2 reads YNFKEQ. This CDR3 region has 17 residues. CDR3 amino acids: CASSQERRGRATDTQYF. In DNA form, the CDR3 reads TGTGCCAGCAGCCAAGAAAGGCGCGGGAGGGCCACGGATACGCAGTATTTT.

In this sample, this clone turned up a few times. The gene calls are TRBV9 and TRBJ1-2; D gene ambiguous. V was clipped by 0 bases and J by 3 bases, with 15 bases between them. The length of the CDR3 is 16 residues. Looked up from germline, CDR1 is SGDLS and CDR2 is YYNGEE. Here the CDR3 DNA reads TGTGCCAGCAGCGTAGGTGCGTTGGACTTGTACTATGGCTACACCTTC. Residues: CASSVGALDLYYGYTF.

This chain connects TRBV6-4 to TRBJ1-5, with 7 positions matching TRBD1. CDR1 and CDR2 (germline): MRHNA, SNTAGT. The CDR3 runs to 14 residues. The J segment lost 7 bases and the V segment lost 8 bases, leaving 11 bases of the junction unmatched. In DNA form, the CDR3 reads TGTGCCAGCGTAATACAGGGGAGGAAACAGCCCCAGCATTTT. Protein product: CASVIQGRKQPQHF.

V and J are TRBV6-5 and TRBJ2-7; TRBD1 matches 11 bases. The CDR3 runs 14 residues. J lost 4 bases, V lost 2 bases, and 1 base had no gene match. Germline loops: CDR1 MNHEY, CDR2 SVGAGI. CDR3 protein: CASSYGTGGYEQYF. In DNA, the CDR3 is TGTGCCAGCAGTTACGGGACAGGGGGGTACGAGCAGTACTTC.

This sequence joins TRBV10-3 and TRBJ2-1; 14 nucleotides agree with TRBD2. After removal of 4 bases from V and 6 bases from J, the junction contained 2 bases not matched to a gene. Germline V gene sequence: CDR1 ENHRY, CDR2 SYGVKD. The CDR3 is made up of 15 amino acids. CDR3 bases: TGTGCCATCAGTGGGGGACTAGCGGGAGTCAATGAGCAGTTCTTC. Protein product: CAISGGLAGVNEQFF.

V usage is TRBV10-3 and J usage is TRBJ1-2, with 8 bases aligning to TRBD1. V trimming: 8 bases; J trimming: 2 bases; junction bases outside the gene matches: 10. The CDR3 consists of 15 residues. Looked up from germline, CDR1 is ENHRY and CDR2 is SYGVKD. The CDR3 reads CAIGTLTGDNYGYTF. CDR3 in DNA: TGTGCCATCGGAACGTTGACAGGGGACAACTATGGCTACACCTTC.

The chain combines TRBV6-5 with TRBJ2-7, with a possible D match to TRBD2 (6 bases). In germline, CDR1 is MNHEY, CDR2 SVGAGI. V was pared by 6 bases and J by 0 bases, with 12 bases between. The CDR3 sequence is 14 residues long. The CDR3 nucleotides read TGTGCCAGCAGCCTGGGGGGAGGCTCCTACGAGCAGTACTTC. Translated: CASSLGGGSYEQYF.

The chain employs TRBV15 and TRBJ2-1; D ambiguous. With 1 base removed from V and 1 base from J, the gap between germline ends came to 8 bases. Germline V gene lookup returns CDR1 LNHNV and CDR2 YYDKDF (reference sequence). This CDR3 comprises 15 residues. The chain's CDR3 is CATSRVAQSYNEQFF. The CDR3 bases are TGTGCCACCAGCAGAGTGGCCCAATCCTACAATGAGCAGTTCTTC. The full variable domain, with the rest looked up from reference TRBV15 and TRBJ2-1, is DAMVIQNPRYQVTQFGKPVTLSCSQTLNHNVMYWYQQKSSQAPKLLFHYYDKDFNNEADTPDNFQSRRPNTSFCFLDIRSPGLGDTAMYLCATSRVAQSYNEQFFGPGTRLTVL.

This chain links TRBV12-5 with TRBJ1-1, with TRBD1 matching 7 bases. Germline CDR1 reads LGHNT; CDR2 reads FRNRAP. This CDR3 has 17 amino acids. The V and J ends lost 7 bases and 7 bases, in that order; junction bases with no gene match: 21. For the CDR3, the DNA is TGTGCTAGTGCGATCCCCTATGTGGGACAGACCTTGGGTGAAGCTTTCTTT. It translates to CASAIPYVGQTLGEAFF. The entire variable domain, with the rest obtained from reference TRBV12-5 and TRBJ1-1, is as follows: DARVTQTPRHKVTEMGQEVTMRCQPILGHNTVFWYRQTMMQGLELLAYFRNRAPLDDSGMPKDRFSAEMPDATLATLKIQPSEPRDSAVYFCASAIPYVGQTLGEAFFGQGTRLTVV.

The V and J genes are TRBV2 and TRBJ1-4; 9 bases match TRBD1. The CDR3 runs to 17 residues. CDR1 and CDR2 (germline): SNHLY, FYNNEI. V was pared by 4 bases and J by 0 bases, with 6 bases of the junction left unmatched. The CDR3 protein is CASSAFGTGTTNEKLFF. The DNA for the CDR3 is TGTGCCAGCAGTGCTTTCGGGACAGGGACAACTAATGAAAAACTGTTTTTT.

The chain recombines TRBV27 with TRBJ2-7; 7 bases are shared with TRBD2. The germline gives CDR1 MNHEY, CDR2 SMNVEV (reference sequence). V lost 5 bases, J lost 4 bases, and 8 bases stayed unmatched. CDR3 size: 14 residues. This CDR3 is CASSRGGRGYEQYF. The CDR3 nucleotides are TGTGCCAGCAGTCGGGGCGGGAGAGGATACGAGCAGTACTTC.

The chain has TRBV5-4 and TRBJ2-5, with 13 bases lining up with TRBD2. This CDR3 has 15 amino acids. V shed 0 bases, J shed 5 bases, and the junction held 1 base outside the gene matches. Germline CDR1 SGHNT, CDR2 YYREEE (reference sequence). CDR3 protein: CASSLALAGGETQYF. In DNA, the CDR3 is TGTGCCAGCAGCTTGGCACTAGCGGGGGGGGAGACCCAGTACTTC.

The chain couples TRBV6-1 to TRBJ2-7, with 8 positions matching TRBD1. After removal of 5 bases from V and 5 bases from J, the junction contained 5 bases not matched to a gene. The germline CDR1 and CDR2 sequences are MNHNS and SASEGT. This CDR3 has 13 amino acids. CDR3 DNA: TGTGCCAGCAGTATGGACAGGGAAGACGAGCAGTACTTC. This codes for CASSMDREDEQYF.